This TCR beta chain was recovered during a study of T cells after yellow fever vaccination (dated by TCRdb to between 2019 and 2020). At the level of the whole study: The SMART-Seq v4 Ultra Low Input RNA kit was used to prepare libraries from fractions with low cell numbers. To follow T-cell clones before and after both primary and booster YFV17D yellow fever vaccination, bulk TCR alpha and beta repertoires underwent longitudinal sequencing. Two healthy male donors, one aged 18 to 30 and one aged 30 to 40 years, made up the cohort. Blood was drawn at multiple timepoints before and after primary and secondary immunization, with bulk PBMC replicates and cell subsets isolated.

Taken from cysteine to phenylalanine, the CDR3 has 14 residues. The DNA shown is the 42-base CDR3, in frame from base 1. Based on the germline V gene, the CDR1 and CDR2 sequences are SGHTA and FQGNSA. V is shortened by 5 bases, J by 6 bases, and the region joining them spans 17 bases. In regard to this clonotype: Its antigen specificity is not known. No much larger clonotype is one base removed from it; base qualities were not supplied.

Sequencer: Illumina NovaSeq 6000. Synthesis of TCR cDNA relied on 5'RACE template switching, a step that introduced a universal primer site along with unique molecular identifiers. cDNA synthesis was primed from both the TCR alpha and TCR beta constant segments. Library amplification involved two PCR steps, and the second step added sample barcodes and sequencing adapters. Sequencing of libraries was performed on Illumina HiSeq 2500 (2x100 bp) or NovaSeq (2x150 bp). The original methods were these. MIGEC handled demultiplexing of reads and collapsing into UMI consensus sequences, while MiXCR performed V(D)J alignment. Vaccine-responding clonotypes were defined with edgeR using replicate PBMC samples, requiring FDR below 0.01 and a log2 fold change above 5 up to day 15. Each bulk clonotype was labeled CD4 or CD8 based on which sequenced repertoire, CD4 or CD8, contained the clonotype at higher abundance. The raw public reads went through TCRdb reprocessing: fastp at Q25, MiXCR clone calling, in-frame beta chains kept. Each entry is one CDR3 protein sequence, shown with its most common DNA and genes. Here the V and J calls rest on TCRdb's processing, not on the authors' analysis. This sample is represented by some 220,000 distinct CDR3 sequences; roughly 3.3% of them were singletons. Together, the top ten hold less than 3.5% of the sample.

Points the paper makes about the study in general: The secondary T-cell response was weaker than the primary response but faster, peaking on day 5 instead of day 15. After the booster, most clones that had expanded after primary vaccination were detected again (around 96% of CD4 and around nine tenths of CD8), suggesting broad maintenance of memory. Because the study included only a couple of donors, the extent to which the findings can be generalized is limited. Computational filtering was required because FACS-sorted repertoires could contain abundant contaminating clonotypes from the bulk population. A small fraction of clonotypes showed up in both the CD4 and CD8 compartments, probably as a result of convergent recombination.

The sample's treatment or condition label, in plain terms: live attenuated yellow fever vaccine strain. A standard Ficoll-Paque protocol was used to isolate PBMCs from peripheral blood. CD4 and CD8 T-cell fractions were isolated with Dynabeads CD4 and CD8 positive selection kits. TriZol was used to extract RNA from bulk PBMCs, CD4 and CD8 fractions, and dextramer-positive and dextramer-negative fractions. This TCR came from a man younger than 35 who received the YFV17D yellow fever vaccine. The specimen was CD4+ T cells sorted from PBMCs, collected 10 days after the yellow fever booster vaccination. This chain is built from TRBV7-2 and TRBJ2-7; TRBD1 is possibly the D segment (5 matching bases). The sequenced DNA is TGTGCCAGCAGCCCCTCGTACCAGGGTCGCGAGCAGTACTTC. Its protein product is CASSPSYQGREQYF.